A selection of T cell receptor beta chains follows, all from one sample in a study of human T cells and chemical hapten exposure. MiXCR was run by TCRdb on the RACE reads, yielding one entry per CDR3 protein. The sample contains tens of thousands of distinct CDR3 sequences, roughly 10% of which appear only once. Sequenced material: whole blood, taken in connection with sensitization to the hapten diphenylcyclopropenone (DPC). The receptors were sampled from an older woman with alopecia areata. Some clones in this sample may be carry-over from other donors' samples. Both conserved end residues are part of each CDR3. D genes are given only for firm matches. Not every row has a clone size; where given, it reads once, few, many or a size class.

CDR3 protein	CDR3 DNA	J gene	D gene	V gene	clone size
CAISGQTPGANGELFF	TGTGCCATCAGTGGTCAAACTCCAGGGGCGAACGGGGAGCTGTTTTTT	TRBJ2-2	NA	TRBV10-3	NA
CSAQRGGNNEQFF	TGCAGTGCCCAGCGGGGGGGCAACAATGAGCAGTTCTTC	TRBJ2-1	TRBD2	TRBV20-1	many
CASSPDRGESPLHF	TGTGCCAGCAGCCCCGACAGGGGTGAATCACCCCTCCACTTT	TRBJ1-6	TRBD1	TRBV7-2	few
CASSLRGANTEAFF	TGTGCCAGCAGTTTAAGGGGGGCGAACACTGAAGCTTTCTTT	TRBJ1-1	NA	TRBV12-3/TRBV12-4	few
CSVEGSGGGETQYF	TGCAGCGTTGAAGGTAGCGGGGGGGGAGAGACCCAGTACTTC	TRBJ2-5	TRBD2	TRBV29-1	NA
CASSESRLSTDTQYF	TGCGCCAGCAGTGAGTCTCGACTGAGCACAGATACGCAGTATTTT	TRBJ2-3	NA	TRBV10-1	NA
CSGQAGTGAYEQYF	TGCAGCGGGCAAGCCGGGACAGGGGCCTACGAGCAGTACTTC	TRBJ2-7	TRBD1	TRBV29-1	NA
CACPPETGIGSGANVLTF	TGTGCCTGCCCCCCCGAAACAGGGATAGGCTCTGGGGCCAACGTCCTGACTTTC	TRBJ2-6	NA	TRBV30	many
CASSRDRANTEAFF	TGTGCCAGCTCAAGGGACAGGGCGAACACTGAAGCTTTCTTT	TRBJ1-1	TRBD1	TRBV18	few
CASGLGDNTEAFF	TGTGCTAGTGGTTTGGGCGACAACACTGAAGCTTTCTTT	TRBJ1-1	NA	TRBV12-5	many
CASSLNEGPETQYF	TGCGCCAGCAGCTTGAACGAGGGGCCAGAGACCCAGTACTTC	TRBJ2-5	NA	TRBV5-1	many
CASSLGENTIYF	TGTGCCAGCAGTTTAGGAGAGAACACCATATATTTT	TRBJ1-3	NA	TRBV12-3/TRBV12-4	few
CASSPRGGGQDTQYF	TGTGCCAGCAGCCCCCGGGGAGGGGGGCAAGATACGCAGTATTTT	TRBJ2-3	NA	TRBV9	many
CSVSRYNEQFF	TGCAGCGTTTCCCGGTACAATGAGCAGTTCTTC	TRBJ2-1	NA	TRBV29-1	many
CASAGTDQETQYF	TGCGCCAGCGCCGGGACAGACCAAGAGACCCAGTACTTC	TRBJ2-5	TRBD1	TRBV5-1	few
CSARDWVGSGNTIYF	TGCAGTGCTAGAGATTGGGTGGGGTCTGGAAACACCATATATTTT	TRBJ1-3	NA	TRBV20-1	NA
CASTPGQKNTGELFF	TGTGCCAGCACCCCGGGACAGAAGAACACCGGGGAGCTGTTTTTT	TRBJ2-2	NA	TRBV21-1	NA
CASSSKGNTDTQYF	TGTGCCAGCAGCTCGAAGGGTAACACAGATACGCAGTATTTT	TRBJ2-3	NA	TRBV7-3	few
CSVEDLDSPLFF	TGCAGCGTTGAAGACCTCGATTCTCCCCTGTTCTTC	TRBJ2-1	NA	TRBV29-1	NA
CASSKQRDSPGTEAFF	TGTGCCAGCTCCAAACAAAGAGACTCTCCTGGCACTGAAGCTTTCTTT	TRBJ1-1	NA	TRBV18	NA
CTSSHRTGVTYEQYF	TGCACCAGCAGCCACCGAACAGGGGTCACCTACGAGCAGTACTTC	TRBJ2-7	NA	TRBV1	many
CSARDVSTANYGYTF	TGCAGTGCTAGAGATGTGAGCACAGCTAACTATGGCTACACCTTC	TRBJ1-2	NA	TRBV20-1	many
CASRYTNTGELFF	TGTGCCAGCAGGTACACTAACACCGGGGAGCTGTTTTTT	TRBJ2-2	NA	TRBV9	many
CASSAGPYNEQFF	TGTGCCAGCAGTGCAGGGCCCTACAATGAGCAGTTCTTC	TRBJ2-1	NA	TRBV27	few
CAISERKDRPTYGYTF	TGTGCCATCAGTGAACGAAAGGACAGGCCAACCTATGGCTACACCTTC	TRBJ1-2	TRBD1	TRBV10-3	many
CASSLWSGRSTEAFF	TGTGCCAGCAGCTTATGGTCAGGGCGGAGTACTGAAGCTTTCTTT	TRBJ1-1	NA	TRBV7-2	few
CASSFLGTSGNYEQYF	TGTGCCAGCAGTTTCTTGGGGACTAGCGGGAACTACGAGCAGTACTTC	TRBJ2-7	TRBD2	TRBV12-3/TRBV12-4	NA
CSVKGQGDNSPLHF	TGCAGCGTTAAAGGACAGGGGGATAATTCACCCCTCCACTTT	TRBJ1-6	TRBD1	TRBV29-1	NA
CASSLGPPDTRYF	TGTGCCAGCAGCTTAGGGCCCCCCGATACGCGGTATTTT	TRBJ2-3	NA	TRBV7-9	NA
CASSIGREAKTQYF	TGTGCCAGTAGTATAGGACGGGAGGCAAAGACCCAGTACTTC	TRBJ2-5	TRBD2	TRBV19	many
CASSIDLGGVGYNEQFF	TGTGCCAGTAGTATAGATCTAGGAGGGGTCGGCTACAATGAGCAGTTCTTC	TRBJ2-1	NA	TRBV19	many
CASSGTVGRETQYF	TGCGCCAGCAGTGGGACAGTTGGAAGGGAGACCCAGTACTTC	TRBJ2-5	TRBD1	TRBV5-1	few
CASSSETGTKYNEQFF	TGCGCCAGCAGCTCGGAAACCGGGACAAAATACAATGAGCAGTTCTTC	TRBJ2-1	NA	TRBV5-1	NA
CASAPTNQETQYF	TGTGCTAGTGCCCCGACTAACCAAGAGACCCAGTACTTC	TRBJ2-5	NA	TRBV12-5	few
CASSSQENYGYTF	TGTGCCAGCAGCTCACAGGAGAACTATGGCTACACCTTC	TRBJ1-2	NA	TRBV5-8	NA
CASSNFGANEQFF	TGTGCCAGCAGCAATTTTGGAGCCAATGAGCAGTTCTTC	TRBJ2-1	NA	TRBV3-1	NA
CASSQPQGALGDSPLHF	TGTGCCAGCAGCCAACCACAGGGGGCCCTAGGCGATTCACCCCTCCACTTT	TRBJ1-6	TRBD1	TRBV4-2	few
CASTPSLTGQSPLHF	TGTGCCAGTACCCCGTCCTTGACAGGGCAATCACCCCTCCACTTT	TRBJ1-6	TRBD1	TRBV19	few
CASSPRALLYTEAFF	TGTGCCAGCAGCCCGCGGGCCCTCCTGTACACTGAAGCTTTCTTT	TRBJ1-1	NA	TRBV3-1	NA
CARSLGTAAKNIQYF	TGTGCCAGATCCCTGGGGACAGCAGCCAAAAACATTCAGTACTTC	TRBJ2-4	TRBD1	TRBV19	many
CASSSRWDRGPNTEAFF	TGTGCCAGCAGCTCCCGATGGGACAGGGGACCAAACACTGAAGCTTTCTTT	TRBJ1-1	TRBD1	TRBV11-2	NA
CASSFRQGNTIYF	TGTGCCAGCAGCTTCAGACAGGGAAACACCATATATTTT	TRBJ1-3	NA	TRBV5-8	NA
CASRPPAGGGASENF	TGTGCCAGCAGACCCCCGGCCGGCGGGGGCGCTTCTGAGAACTTC	TRBJ2-7	NA	TRBV11-2	NA
CANQPAGESQETQYF	TGTGCCAACCAACCAGCGGGGGAAAGCCAAGAGACCCAGTACTTC	TRBJ2-5	NA	TRBV21-1	NA
CSLGQGQGHNEQFF	TGCAGCCTGGGGCAGGGACAGGGACACAATGAACAGTTCTTC	TRBJ2-1	TRBD1	TRBV29-1	NA
CASSPTDWQTGGVSSTQDNNEQFF	TGTGCCAGCAGCCCTACCGACTGGCAAACAGGGGGCGTTTCTTCTACTCAGGATAACAATGAGCAGTTCTTC	TRBJ2-1	TRBD1	TRBV7-9	NA
CASTISADTQYF	TGCGCCAGCACCATATCAGCAGATACGCAGTATTTT	TRBJ2-3	NA	TRBV5-1	few
CASSSPRQSSYNSPLHF	TGTGCCAGCAGTTCTCCGAGGCAGAGCTCCTATAATTCACCCCTCCACTTT	TRBJ1-6	NA	TRBV2	many
CASGDYTPYNEQFF	TGTGCCAGCGGAGACTATACCCCCTACAATGAGCAGTTCTTC	TRBJ2-1	NA	TRBV2	many
CASSIVLGRSNYGYTF	TGTGCCAGTAGTATAGTATTGGGACGGAGCAACTATGGCTACACCTTC	TRBJ1-2	NA	TRBV19	NA
CASSAIRRNSNQPQHF	TGCGCCAGCAGTGCCATTAGACGGAATAGCAATCAGCCCCAGCATTTT	TRBJ1-5	NA	TRBV5-1	few
CASSNRGREEKLFF	TGTGCCAGCAGCAACCGGGGTAGGGAGGAAAAACTGTTTTTT	TRBJ1-4	NA	TRBV7-6	NA
CSAREVGRRQETQYF	TGCAGTGCTAGGGAGGTGGGGCGGCGACAAGAGACCCAGTACTTC	TRBJ2-5	NA	TRBV20-1	few
CASSYRTSGVTDTQYF	TGTGCCAGCAGTTACCGGACTAGCGGGGTCACAGATACGCAGTATTTT	TRBJ2-3	TRBD2	TRBV6-2/TRBV6-3	many
CASSPRTDTEAFF	TGTGCCAGCTCACCACGGACAGACACTGAAGCTTTCTTT	TRBJ1-1	NA	TRBV18	NA